A single sample gave rise to the 8 T cell receptor beta chains below, sequenced in a study of T cell responses to AZD1222 COVID-19 vaccine. Assay used: immunoSEQ multiplex PCR; TCRdb lists only in-frame clones, some missing. This sample has fewer than 200,000 clones, with around 90% found just once. This specimen was peripheral blood, taken on day 0 of MenACWY control vaccination. These receptors were obtained from an adult in good health.

The chain combines TRBV5-1 with TRBJ2-1, with 9 bases matching TRBD2. Trimming cost V 0 bases and J 6 bases; bases outside gene matches: 4. Germline CDR1 SGHRS, CDR2 YFSETQ. The CDR3 runs to 15 residues. The DNA of the CDR3 is TGCGCCAGCAGCTTGGTCCCTAGCGGGGCCAATGAGCAGTTCTTC. Its translation is CASSLVPSGANEQFF. Filled out from reference TRBV5-1 and TRBJ2-1, the complete variable domain reads KAGVTQTPRYLIKTRGQQVTLSCSPISGHRSVSWYQQTPGQGLQFLFEYFSETQRNKGNFPGRFSGRQFSNSRSEMNVSTLELGDSALYLCASSLVPSGANEQFFGPGTRLTVL.

The genes are TRBV7-9 and TRBJ1-2; tentatively, D is TRBD1 (5 bases). V was clipped by 5 bases and J by 3 bases, with 10 bases between them. The CDR3 spans 13 residues. Germline V gene sequence: CDR1 SEHNR, CDR2 FQNEAQ (reference sequence). The CDR3 DNA follows: TGTGCCAGCAGCCCCGGGGCAGACTATGGCTACACCTTC. It translates to CASSPGADYGYTF.

The chain combines TRBV2 with TRBJ2-7; D gene ambiguous. This CDR3 is 12 amino acids long. Germline V gene sequence: CDR1 SNHLY, CDR2 FYNNEI. V dropped 4 bases and J dropped 2 bases, with 6 bases sitting between them. CDR3 loop: CASSALAYEQYF. In DNA, the CDR3 is TGTGCCAGCAGTGCCTTAGCCTACGAGCAGTACTTC.

The gene calls are TRBV6-2 or TRBV6-3 and TRBJ2-2; TRBD1 matches at 7 bases. The CDR3 covers 16 residues. The germline V gene encodes CDR1 MNHEY and CDR2 SVGEGT. The ends lost 4 bases at V and 4 bases at J; junction bases unmatched: 9. CDR3 coding DNA: TGTGCCAGCAGTTTTACACCGGGACAGTTCACCGGGGAGCTGTTTTTT. The encoded protein is CASSFTPGQFTGELFF.

V and J are TRBV9 and TRBJ1-5; D perhaps matches TRBD1 (5 bases). CDR3 length: 15 amino acids. Germline lookup yields CDR1 SGDLS and CDR2 YYNGEE. V lost 3 bases and J lost 4, with 14 bases in between. CDR3 nucleotides: TGTGCCAGCAGCGCCACAGGTGACCCTAATCAGCCCCAGCATTTT. Amino acid sequence: CASSATGDPNQPQHF. The full variable domain, in which reference TRBV9 and TRBJ1-5 provide the parts outside the CDR3, is DSGVTQTPKHLITATGQRVTLRCSPRSGDLSVYWYQQSLDQGLQFLIQYYNGEERAKGNILERFSAQQFPDLHSELNLSSLELGDSALYFCASSATGDPNQPQHFGDGTRLSIL.

J is TRBJ2-1 and V is TRBV9, with D possibly TRBD2 on 5 matching bases. Trimming left V 0 bases short and J 4 bases short, with 11 bases between. The CDR3 consists of 15 residues. Germline CDR1 and CDR2: SGDLS and YYNGEE. The CDR3 loop reads CASSVEGDSYNEQFF. The CDR3 DNA reads as TGTGCCAGCAGCGTAGAGGGAGATTCTTACAATGAGCAGTTCTTC.

This chain connects TRBV4-3 to TRBJ1-6; D gene unclear. The V and J ends lost 6 bases and 6 bases respectively, with 9 bases between them. The germline V gene encodes CDR1 LGHNA and CDR2 YSLEER. This CDR3 spans 13 amino acids. This CDR3 is CASRASGNSPLHF. Written as DNA, the CDR3 is TGCGCCAGCAGGGCATCAGGTAATTCACCCCTCCACTTT.

The chain has TRBV7-2 and TRBJ1-1; maybe TRBD1 (6 bases). V lost 5 bases and J lost 3, with 19 bases in between. Germline V gene data show CDR1 as SGHTA and CDR2 as FQGNSA. The CDR3 is made up of 16 amino acids. The CDR3 nucleotides are TGTGCCAGCAGCACGAGGGCGGACAGCCTATACACTGAAGCTTTCTTT. Protein product: CASSTRADSLYTEAFF. The variable domain in full, with the rest retrieved from reference TRBV7-2 and TRBJ1-1, is GAGVSQSPSNKVTEKGKDVELRCDPISGHTALYWYRQSLGQGLEFLIYFQGNSAPDKSGLPSDRFSAERTGGSVSTLTIQRTQQEDSAVYLCASSTRADSLYTEAFFGQGTRLTVV.